The 9 T cell receptor beta chains reported below all come from one sample, sequenced in a study of T cells in Graves' hyperthyroidism and ophthalmopathy. From RNA transcripts, TCR beta CDR3 regions were amplified. RT-PCR in the first round (using the HTBI primer set) targeted the TCR CDR3. TCRdb re-called the multiplex PCR reads through MiXCR, storing one row per CDR3 protein. The table lists around 620,000 distinct CDR3 sequences, around 14% of them singletons, with 7.1% in the top ten. Material: blood. Source of these receptors: a young woman with Graves' ophthalmopathy.

There are a few counts of this clonotype. This rearrangement joins TRBV25-1 to TRBJ1-1, with unresolved D. CDR1 and CDR2 (germline): MGHDK, SYGVNS. Trimming cost V 10 bases and J 1 base, with 16 bases left between them. The CDR3 sequence is 14 residues long. Written as DNA, the CDR3 is TGTGCCACCGCGAGGGAAGGGTCGAACACTGAAGCTTTCTTT. This encodes CATAREGSNTEAFF.

This clonotype has ten or more counts. V usage is TRBV27 and J usage is TRBJ2-7; 11 positions agree with TRBD1. The V segment lost 5 bases and the J segment 0 bases; nucleotides outside the gene matches: 9. The germline gives CDR1 MNHEY, CDR2 SMNVEV (reference sequence). The CDR3 sequence is 17 residues long. The CDR3 DNA is TGTGCCAGCAGTGAAAGGCCGGGACAGGGGGACTCCTACGAGCAGTACTTC. Translation gives CASSERPGQGDSYEQYF.

This clonotype was counted at least ten times. V usage is TRBV20-1 and J usage is TRBJ2-3, with a possible D match to TRBD2 (5 bases). V was pared by 2 bases and J by 4 bases, with 19 bases between. Per germline, CDR1 DFQATT and CDR2 SNEGSKA (reference sequence). This CDR3 has 16 residues. The CDR3 DNA sequence: TGCAGTGCTAGACATCCTGGACTCCCCGGCCCAGATACGCAGTATTTT. Translation gives CSARHPGLPGPDTQYF.

The chain links TRBV7-9 to TRBJ2-4; TRBD2 aligns across 7 bases. V shed 5 bases and J 1 base; nucleotides not matched to a gene: 5. CDR1 SEHNR and CDR2 FQNEAQ come from the germline V gene (reference sequence). This CDR3 is 15 amino acids long. The CDR3 DNA reads TGTGCCAGCAGCCTCACCGGGGGGGCCAAAAACATTCAGTACTTC. Its translation: CASSLTGGAKNIQYF.

This clonotype was seen a few times. A much more abundant neighbour one base away suggests this may be a read error. The V call is TRBV28, the J call TRBJ2-7; D is unclear. Germline lookup yields CDR1 MDHEN and CDR2 SYDVKM. V gave up 3 bases and J gave up 2 bases, with 8 bases separating them. The CDR3 runs to 13 residues. The CDR3 sequence: CASSLAQAYEQYF. The CDR3 region has the DNA TGTGCCAGCAGTTTGGCTCAGGCCTACGAGCAGTACTTC.

This clonotype was seen repeatedly, ten times or more. The J gene is TRBJ2-7, the V gene TRBV6-1, with 9 bases matching TRBD1. V lost 5 bases to trimming and J lost 3 bases; unmatched junction nucleotides: 5. The germline gives CDR1 MNHNS, CDR2 SASEGT. The CDR3 is 14 amino acids. The CDR3 DNA reads as TGTGCCAGCAGTTGGACAGGGGCTGACTACGAGCAGTACTTC. It translates to CASSWTGADYEQYF.

This clonotype was found many times. J is TRBJ2-1 and V is TRBV12-3 or TRBV12-4; D remains ambiguous. V lost 6 bases and J lost 8, with 20 bases in between. CDR3 length: 15 residues. The CDR3 is CASSSAEIPGYEQFF. The DNA for the CDR3 is TGTGCCAGCAGCAGCGCAGAGATACCGGGTTATGAGCAGTTCTTC.

The genes are TRBV3-1 and TRBJ2-2; TRBD1 agrees at 8 bases. Trimming at V came to 5 bases and at J to 7 bases, leaving 9 bases not matched to a gene. Per germline, CDR1 LGHDT and CDR2 YNNKEL (reference sequence). The length of the CDR3 is 15 residues. The CDR3 region has the DNA TGTGCCAGCAGCAGGCCAGGGGGCCGACGCGGGGAGCTGTTTTTT. As protein: CASSRPGGRRGELFF.

The V and J genes are TRBV28 and TRBJ2-3; the match to TRBD1 covers 10 bases. The CDR3 length is 15 residues. V was clipped by 4 bases and J by 0 bases; unmatched bases: 1. Germline CDR1 MDHEN, CDR2 SYDVKM. The CDR3 here is CASSWDRGSTDTQYF. Here the CDR3 DNA reads TGTGCCAGCAGTTGGGACAGGGGAAGCACAGATACGCAGTATTTT.